A single sample is the source of the 31 T cell receptor beta chains below, sequenced in a study of blood T cell repertoires in COVID-19. Assay: immunoSEQ multiplex PCR; the TCRdb copy retains only in-frame clones and omits some. The table has 200,000 to 250,000 clones, about 84% seen once. Source material: PBMCs or T cells enriched from blood (not recorded which). The origin of the receptors is a woman between 50 and 59 years old who had recovered from COVID-19.

The chain is built from TRBV18 and TRBJ1-1; D is unclear. V was pared by 4 bases and J by 1 base, with 13 bases between. Germline assignment: CDR1 KGHSH and CDR2 LQKENI. CDR3 size: 15 residues. The CDR3 sequence: CASSLTPDSNTEAFF. The CDR3 DNA follows: TGTGCCAGCTCACTGACCCCGGACTCGAACACTGAAGCTTTCTTT.

This clone has only a few counts. The chain links TRBV28 to TRBJ2-7; D remains ambiguous. The CDR3 is 13 residues long. Germline V gene lookup returns CDR1 MDHEN and CDR2 SYDVKM. V shed 3 bases and J shed 5 bases, with 11 bases lying between them. The CDR3 DNA reads as TGTGCCAGCAGTTTCCCCAATAGTAACGAGCAGTACTTC. Translation gives CASSFPNSNEQYF.

The rearrangement uses TRBV25-1 and TRBJ2-7; the match to TRBD2 covers 7 bases. Losses at the gene ends were 3 bases for V and 0 bases for J; bases not matched to a gene: 5. The CDR3 covers 15 residues. Germline CDR1 is MGHDK and CDR2 is SYGVNS. CDR3 sequence (DNA): TGTGCCAGCAGTGATTGGGAGGGTAGCTCCTACGAGCAGTACTTC. This translates into CASSDWEGSSYEQYF.

J is TRBJ2-7 and V is TRBV15; a weak D match, TRBD1 (6 bases). This CDR3 contains 14 residues. Per germline, CDR1 LNHNV and CDR2 YYDKDF (reference sequence). With 3 bases removed from V and 0 bases from J, the gap between germline ends came to 9 bases. The CDR3 reads CATSSGQNSYEQYF. The CDR3, as DNA: TGTGCCACCAGCAGCGGACAGAACTCCTACGAGCAGTACTTC.

This clone turned up a few times. DNA for the CDR3: TGTGCCTGGAGGGCCAGGTCCAACTATGGCTACACCTTC. Protein: CAWRARSNYGYTF. V is TRBV30 and J is TRBJ1-2; D not resolved. This CDR3 contains 13 residues. V lost 3 bases, J lost 2 bases, and 10 bases lay in between. Looked up from germline, CDR1 is GTSNPN and CDR2 is SVGIG (reference sequence).

The chain combines TRBV6-4 with TRBJ2-2, with 7 bases matching TRBD1. This CDR3 has 16 residues. Germline lookup yields CDR1 MRHNA and CDR2 SNTAGT. The V gene end was trimmed by 4 bases and the J gene end by 3 bases; junction bases not matched to a gene: 8. The CDR3 loop reads CASSVIPGTDTGELFF. Here the CDR3 DNA reads TGTGCCAGCAGTGTAATTCCCGGGACAGACACCGGGGAGCTGTTTTTT.

The chain recombines TRBV20-1 with TRBJ1-1; no reliable D call. Germline V gene sequence: CDR1 DFQATT, CDR2 SNEGSKA (reference sequence). V lost 0 bases and J lost 12, with 11 bases in between. CDR3 size: 11 residues. CDR3 protein: CSARDREGTFF. The CDR3 DNA sequence: TGCAGTGCTAGAGATCGAGAGGGTACTTTCTTT.

This clone was seen only once. CDR3: CASSPPLAGSVDTQYF. The CDR3 DNA reads TGTGCCAGCAGCCCGCCCCTAGCGGGGAGTGTAGATACGCAGTATTTT. The chain employs TRBV3-1 (or the pseudogene TRBV3-2) and TRBJ2-3; 9 nucleotides agree with TRBD2. The CDR3 length is 16 residues. V gave up 4 bases and J gave up 5 bases; unmatched junction bases: 10. CDR1 is LGHDT and CDR2 is YNNKEL in the germline V gene (reference sequence).

This sequence joins TRBV9 and TRBJ2-3, with 9 bases fitting TRBD2. Germline CDR1 and CDR2: SGDLS and YYNGEE. The CDR3 is 18 residues long. V gave up 0 bases and J gave up 1 base; unmatched junction bases: 9. The CDR3 DNA follows: TGTGCCAGCAGCGTAGAACTAGCGGGCGCTCCTGGCACAGATACGCAGTATTTT. Its translation: CASSVELAGAPGTDTQYF.

This clone was observed once. CDR3 loop: CASSGNNYGYTF. The CDR3 DNA follows: TGTGCCAGCAGCGGGAATAACTATGGCTACACCTTC. The rearrangement links TRBV6-5 to TRBJ1-2; D unclear. Trimming removed 6 bases from V and 1 base from J, with 6 bases in between. The germline V gene has CDR1 MNHEY and CDR2 SVGAGI. The CDR3 loop spans 12 amino acids.

The chain carries TRBV5-5 and TRBJ1-6, with a weak D call TRBD1 (5 bases). The CDR3 sequence is 16 residues long. Germline lookup yields CDR1 SGHKS and CDR2 YYEKEE (reference sequence). Trimming removed 4 bases at V and 4 bases at J, with 15 bases between. This chain's CDR3 is CASSPVVGGYNSPLHF. The CDR3 nucleotides are TGTGCCAGCAGCCCGGTGGTCGGGGGTTATAATTCACCCCTCCACTTT.

This clone was counted a single time. Other DNA sequences in this sample translate to the same CDR3. CDR3 sequence reads: CASSQHPGLADTQYF. The CDR3 nucleotides are TGCGCCAGCAGCCAGCACCCGGGACTAGCAGATACGCAGTATTTT. The V and J genes are TRBV4-3 and TRBJ2-3, with 8 bases identical to TRBD2. The CDR3 is made up of 15 amino acids. Germline trimming cut 3 bases from V and 4 bases from J; bases unmatched to any gene: 6. The germline CDR1 and CDR2 sequences are LGHNA and YSLEER.

This clone was picked up one time. V gene TRBV12-3 or TRBV12-4 combines with J gene TRBJ1-1; no firm D call. The ends were cut back, 8 bases at V and 1 base at J, with 8 bases in the middle. The CDR3 consists of 12 residues. CDR3 nucleotide sequence: TGTGCCAGCGGCCCAGGGAACACTGAAGCTTTCTTT. As protein: CASGPGNTEAFF.

The genes are TRBV5-6 and TRBJ1-1, with 9 nucleotides matching TRBD1. CDR1 and CDR2 from the germline V gene are SGHDT and YYEEEE. CDR3 length equals 13 residues. Germline trimming cut 3 bases from V and 5 bases from J; bases unmatched to any gene: 2. CDR3 sequence: CASSWGTGTEAFF. The CDR3 bases are TGTGCCAGCAGCTGGGGGACAGGGACTGAAGCTTTCTTT.

This clone occurred once. The chain recombines TRBV7-2 with TRBJ1-5; D not resolved. V shed 5 bases and J shed 2 bases, with 13 bases lying between them. The length of the CDR3 is 15 residues. Germline-derived CDR1 and CDR2 are SGHTA and FQGNSA. The CDR3: CASSKTVLGNQPQHF. The CDR3 DNA reads as TGTGCCAGCAGCAAAACAGTTTTGGGCAATCAGCCCCAGCATTTT.

The chain is built from TRBV20-1 and TRBJ1-3; no definite D call. The germline V gene encodes CDR1 DFQATT and CDR2 SNEGSKA (reference sequence). Trimming left V 2 bases short and J 11 bases short, with 10 bases between. This CDR3 is built from 11 residues. This chain's CDR3 is CSARLTGAIYF. As DNA, the CDR3 is TGCAGTGCTAGACTGACTGGAGCCATATATTTT.

The chain combines TRBV5-6 with TRBJ1-5; 8 bases match TRBD1. Germline V gene sequence: CDR1 SGHDT, CDR2 YYEEEE. There are 16 residues in the CDR3. Unmatched junction bases numbered 9, after V lost 3 bases and J lost 4 bases. The CDR3 nucleotides read TGTGCCAGCAGCTATTCTCGGACAGGGTCAAATCAGCCCCAGCATTTT. It translates to CASSYSRTGSNQPQHF.

The DNA for the CDR3 is TGCGCCAGCAGCCAAGAAACCAACCAGCGCACTGAAGCTTTCTTT. It translates to CASSQETNQRTEAFF. The chain employs TRBV4-3 and TRBJ1-1; D gene ambiguous. CDR3 length: 15 residues. Germline CDR1 LGHNA, CDR2 YSLEER. V was clipped by 0 bases and J by 4 bases, with 12 bases between them.

This clone was detected only once. V is TRBV28 and J is TRBJ2-5; D possibly corresponds to TRBD1 (5 bases). The CDR3 is 19 amino acids. V dropped 1 base and J dropped 2 bases, with 23 bases sitting between them. CDR1 is MDHEN, CDR2 SYDVKM, per germline. CDR3 coding DNA: TGTGCCAGCAGTTTATTAAGGGGTCCCGCAGGGCTTAAGCAAGAGACCCAGTACTTC. Protein product: CASSLLRGPAGLKQETQYF.

The CDR3 nucleotides read TGTGCCAGCAGTTATGGCAGGACCGGAGGTCGACGGGTCACTGAAGCTTTCTTT. It translates to CASSYGRTGGRRVTEAFF. The chain employs TRBV28 and TRBJ1-1; D call uncertain. Per germline, CDR1 MDHEN and CDR2 SYDVKM. Trimming cost V 4 bases and J 4 bases, with 25 bases left between them. This CDR3 is 18 amino acids long.

The CDR3: CASSYRDTVNTEAFF. The CDR3 DNA reads TGTGCCAGCAGTTACCGGGACACCGTGAACACTGAAGCTTTCTTT. V gene TRBV6-2 or TRBV6-3 combines with J gene TRBJ1-1, with D perhaps TRBD1 (6 bases). V lost 2 bases to trimming and J lost 0 bases, with 10 bases between them. The CDR3 has 15 amino acids. Germline lookup yields CDR1 MNHEY and CDR2 SVGEGT.

This clone showed up just once. The V gene is TRBV7-2, the J gene TRBJ2-7; tentatively, D is TRBD2 (7 bases). Germline V gives CDR1 SGHTA, CDR2 FQGNSA. The CDR3 spans 15 residues. V lost 2 bases to trimming and J lost 1 base, with 12 bases between them. CDR3 sequence: CASSLMGGRSYEQYF. Written as DNA, the CDR3 is TGTGCCAGCAGCTTAATGGGGGGGCGATCCTACGAGCAGTACTTC.

The chain is built from TRBV7-2 and TRBJ1-6, with D maybe TRBD1 (6 bases). Germline V CDR1 and CDR2: SGHTA, FQGNSA. The CDR3 has 14 residues. V was shortened by 10 bases and J by 5 bases, with 15 bases between the two germline ends. The CDR3: CAIPAGTHNSPLHF. Here the CDR3 DNA reads TGTGCCATCCCAGCCGGGACACATAATTCACCCCTCCACTTT.

The chain links TRBV29-1 to TRBJ2-7; D is undetermined. The V gene's germline CDR1 is SQVTM and CDR2 ANQGSEA. The CDR3 spans 12 residues. Trimming took off 4 bases at V and 2 bases at J, with 9 bases between the two ends. The CDR3 protein is CSVANLPYEQYF. CDR3 coding DNA: TGCAGCGTTGCTAACCTTCCCTACGAGCAGTACTTC.

The chain recombines TRBV6-2 or TRBV6-3 with TRBJ2-3; 10 bases fit TRBD2. CDR1 is MNHEY and CDR2 is SVGEGT in the germline V gene. Losses at the gene ends were 4 bases for V and 0 bases for J; bases not matched to a gene: 1. The CDR3 is 15 amino acids. The CDR3 region is CASSSLAGSTDTQYF. The CDR3 nucleotides are TGTGCCAGCAGTTCACTAGCGGGAAGCACAGATACGCAGTATTTT.

The gene calls are TRBV19 and TRBJ1-1; D gene ambiguous. This CDR3 region has 13 residues. The V gene's germline CDR1 is LNHDA and CDR2 SQIVND (reference sequence). The V end was cut by 3 bases, the J end by 1 base, with 6 bases between. The chain's CDR3 is CASSMFRNTEAFF. The CDR3 DNA reads as TGTGCCAGTAGTATGTTCAGGAACACTGAAGCTTTCTTT.

The rearrangement joins TRBV9 to TRBJ2-2, with 8 bases fitting TRBD1. CDR1 SGDLS and CDR2 YYNGEE come from the germline V gene. The CDR3 covers 13 residues. Trimming took 4 bases from V and 7 from J; bases not matched to a gene: 3. The chain's CDR3 is CASSTGQGGELFF. In DNA, the CDR3 is TGTGCCAGCAGCACTGGACAGGGCGGGGAGCTGTTTTTT.

The chain employs TRBV5-1 and TRBJ1-1; tentative D call: TRBD1 (6 bases). CDR3 size: 15 residues. V lost 4 bases, J lost 4 bases, and 17 bases lay in between. Germline V lookup: CDR1 SGHRS, CDR2 YFSETQ. In DNA form, the CDR3 reads TGCGCCAGCAGCCCAACAACAGGGTTCGGCACTGAAGCTTTCTTT. Translated, it gives CASSPTTGFGTEAFF. The full variable domain, completed using reference TRBV5-1 and TRBJ1-1, is KAGVTQTPRYLIKTRGQQVTLSCSPISGHRSVSWYQQTPGQGLQFLFEYFSETQRNKGNFPGRFSGRQFSNSRSEMNVSTLELGDSALYLCASSPTTGFGTEAFFGQGTRLTVV.

The J gene is TRBJ1-1, the V gene TRBV6-5; D ambiguous. CDR1 MNHEY and CDR2 SVGAGI come from the germline V gene. Trimming took 7 bases from V and 1 from J, leaving 10 bases between them. CDR3 length: 13 amino acids. The CDR3 DNA reads TGTGCCAGCAATCAGAGACAGAACACTGAAGCTTTCTTT. Translated, it gives CASNQRQNTEAFF.

The chain joins TRBV4-1 to TRBJ1-5, with D possibly matching TRBD1 (6 bases). In germline, CDR1 is MGHRA, CDR2 YSYEKL. This CDR3 spans 16 amino acids. The V gene lost 4 bases and the J gene lost 2 bases, with 15 bases spanning the gap. This CDR3 reads CASSRNIGGGNQPQHF. CDR3 DNA: TGCGCCAGCAGCCGAAACATAGGGGGGGGCAATCAGCCCCAGCATTTT.

The chain joins TRBV27 to TRBJ2-1; possibly TRBD1 for D (6 bases). V dropped 4 bases and J dropped 5 bases, with 12 bases sitting between them. Germline V lookup: CDR1 MNHEY, CDR2 SMNVEV (reference sequence). The CDR3 sequence is 14 residues long. The CDR3 DNA follows: TGTGCCAGCAGTTCCCGGACAGTCGACAATGAGCAGTTCTTC. Its protein is CASSSRTVDNEQFF.